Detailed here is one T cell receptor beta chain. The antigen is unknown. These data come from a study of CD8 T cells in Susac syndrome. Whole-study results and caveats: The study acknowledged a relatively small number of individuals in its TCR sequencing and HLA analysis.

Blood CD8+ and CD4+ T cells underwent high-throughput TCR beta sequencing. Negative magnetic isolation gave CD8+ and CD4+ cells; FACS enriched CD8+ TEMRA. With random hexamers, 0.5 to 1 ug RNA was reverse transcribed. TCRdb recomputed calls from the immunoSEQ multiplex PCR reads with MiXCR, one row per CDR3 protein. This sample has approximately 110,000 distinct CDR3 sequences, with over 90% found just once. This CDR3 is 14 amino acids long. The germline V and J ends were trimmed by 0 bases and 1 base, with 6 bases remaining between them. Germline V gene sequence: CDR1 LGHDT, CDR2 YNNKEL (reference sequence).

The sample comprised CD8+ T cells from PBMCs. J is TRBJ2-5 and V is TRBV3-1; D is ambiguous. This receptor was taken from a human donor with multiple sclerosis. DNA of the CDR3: TGTGCCAGCAGCCAAGAAACGGGCCAAGAGACCCAGTACTTC. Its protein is CASSQETGQETQYF.